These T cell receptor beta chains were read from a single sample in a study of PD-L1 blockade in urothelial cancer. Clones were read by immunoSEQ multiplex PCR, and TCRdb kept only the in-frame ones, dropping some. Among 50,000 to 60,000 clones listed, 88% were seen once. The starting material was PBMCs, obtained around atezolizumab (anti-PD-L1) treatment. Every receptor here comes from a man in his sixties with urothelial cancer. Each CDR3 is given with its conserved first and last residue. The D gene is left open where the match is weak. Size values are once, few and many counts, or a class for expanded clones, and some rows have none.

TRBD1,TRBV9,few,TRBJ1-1,TGTGCCAGCAGCGGGCCCTTAGGACAGGGGGCCTGGGACACTGAAGCTTTCTTT,CASSGPLGQGAWDTEAFF
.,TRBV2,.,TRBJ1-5,TGTGCCAGCAGTGCAAACTCAGGGAGCAATCAGCCCCAGCATTTT,CASSANSGSNQPQHF
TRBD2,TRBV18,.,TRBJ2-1,TGTGCCAGCTCACCTTCGCGGGAGGATGAGCAGTTCTTC,CASSPSREDEQFF
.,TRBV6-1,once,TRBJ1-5,TGTGCCAGCCGGACAGATCCGCCGCTGCCCCAGCATTTT,CASRTDPPLPQHF
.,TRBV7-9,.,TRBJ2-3,TGTGCCAGCAGCCCCCGCGGGCCAGATACGCAGTATTTT,CASSPRGPDTQYF
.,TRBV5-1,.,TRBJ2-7,TGCGCCAGCAGCTTGGCTCAGTACTTC,CASSLAQYF
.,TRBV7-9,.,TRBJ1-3,TGTGCCAGCAGCTTGGCACAGATCTTCTCTGGAAACACCATATATTTT,CASSLAQIFSGNTIYF
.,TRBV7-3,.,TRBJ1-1,TGTGCCAGCAGGGACAGCTTGAACACTGAAGCTTTCTTT,CASRDSLNTEAFF
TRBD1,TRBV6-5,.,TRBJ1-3,TGTGCCAGCAGGGGACAGGTGGCTGGAAACACCATATATTTT,CASRGQVAGNTIYF
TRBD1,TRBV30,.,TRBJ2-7,TGTGCCTGGACCCCGGGACAGGCGCTGGAAAAGTACTTC,CAWTPGQALEKYF
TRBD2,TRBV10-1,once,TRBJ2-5,TGCGCCAGCAGCGCCGGGACTAGGGGAGGGACCCAGTACTTC,CASSAGTRGGTQYF
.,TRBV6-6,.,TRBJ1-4,TGTGCCAGCAGTTCCTCAGAGGGAGAAAAACTGTTTTTT,CASSSSEGEKLFF
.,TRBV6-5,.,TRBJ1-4,TGTGCCAGCAGCCGGACATATAATGAAAAACTGTTTTTT,CASSRTYNEKLFF
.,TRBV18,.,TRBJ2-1,TGTGCCAGCTCACCGGTCGCCGTAGAACACAATGAGCAGTTCTTC,CASSPVAVEHNEQFF
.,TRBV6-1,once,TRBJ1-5,TGTGCCTGCGGTCAGCCCCAGCATTTT,CACGQPQHF
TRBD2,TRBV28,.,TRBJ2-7,TGTGCCAGCAAAAGGAAGGCGGGAGGTTCCTACGAGCAGTACTTC,CASKRKAGGSYEQYF
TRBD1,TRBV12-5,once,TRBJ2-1,TGTGCTAGTGGCCCCCGTGGGACAGGGGACAATGAGCAGTTCTTC,CASGPRGTGDNEQFF
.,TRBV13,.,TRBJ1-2,TGTGCCAGCAGCAGCGGGTTTGTGGGTCCAGATTATGGCTACACCTTC,CASSSGFVGPDYGYTF
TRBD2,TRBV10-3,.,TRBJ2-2,TGTGCCACCGCGCCGGGACTAGCGGGCGGGTCGACCGGGGAGCTGTTTTTT,CATAPGLAGGSTGELFF
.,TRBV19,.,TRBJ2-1,TGTGCCAGTAGTGCAGAGGGTAGCCACTACAATGAGCAGTTCTTC,CASSAEGSHYNEQFF
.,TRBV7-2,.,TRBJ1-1,TGTGCCAGCAGCTCAGCCGTTAGGCAGGGGTGGGCTTTCTTT,CASSSAVRQGWAFF
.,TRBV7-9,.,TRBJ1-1,TGTGCCAGCAGCCGCCCGATTGCGGTCACTGAAGCTTTCTTT,CASSRPIAVTEAFF
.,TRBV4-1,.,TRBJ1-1,TGCGCCAGCAGCTTTGGGCACACTGAAGCTTTCTTT,CASSFGHTEAFF
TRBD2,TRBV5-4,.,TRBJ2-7,TGTGCCAGCAGCTCCCCGGGACTAGCGCCCTACGAGCAGTACTTC,CASSSPGLAPYEQYF
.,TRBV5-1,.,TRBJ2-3,TGCGCCAGCAGCTTGGGAGGTCATCCCACAGATACGCAGTATTTT,CASSLGGHPTDTQYF